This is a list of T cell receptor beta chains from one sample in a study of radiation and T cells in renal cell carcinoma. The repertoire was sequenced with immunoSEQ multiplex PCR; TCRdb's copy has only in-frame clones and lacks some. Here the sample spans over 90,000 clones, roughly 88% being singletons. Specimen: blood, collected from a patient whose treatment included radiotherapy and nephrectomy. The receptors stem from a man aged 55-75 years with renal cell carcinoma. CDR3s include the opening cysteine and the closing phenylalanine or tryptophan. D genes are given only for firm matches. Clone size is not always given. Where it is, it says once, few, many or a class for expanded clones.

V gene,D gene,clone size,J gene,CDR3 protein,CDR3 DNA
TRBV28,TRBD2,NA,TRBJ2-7,CASGRTRTYEQYF,TGTGCCAGCGGGCGGACTAGGACCTACGAGCAGTACTTC
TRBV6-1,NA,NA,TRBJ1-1,CASTEGWTANTEAFF,TGTGCCAGCACCGAGGGCTGGACAGCGAACACTGAAGCTTTCTTT
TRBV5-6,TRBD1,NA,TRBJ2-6,CASSLQGSGANVLTF,TGTGCCAGCAGTTTACAGGGGTCAGGGGCCAACGTCCTGACTTTC
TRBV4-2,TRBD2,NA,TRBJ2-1,CASSHGTSGAVGSYNEQFF,TGTGCCAGCAGCCATGGGACTAGCGGGGCAGTGGGCTCCTACAATGAGCAGTTCTTC
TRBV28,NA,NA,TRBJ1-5,CASSHQQGRRFSNQPQHF,TGTGCCAGCAGTCACCAGCAGGGGCGACGATTTAGCAATCAGCCCCAGCATTTT
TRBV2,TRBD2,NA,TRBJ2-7,CASTPGLAGGEQYF,TGTGCCAGCACCCCGGGACTAGCGGGAGGGGAGCAGTACTTC
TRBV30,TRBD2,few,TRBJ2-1,CAWTSGRNEQFF,TGTGCCTGGACTAGCGGGAGGAATGAGCAGTTCTTC
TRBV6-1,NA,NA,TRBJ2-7,CASSVEGGSYEQYF,TGTGCCAGCAGTGTTGAAGGGGGTTCGTACGAGCAGTACTTC
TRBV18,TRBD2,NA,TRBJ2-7,CASSPDPSGAYEQYF,TGTGCCAGCTCACCAGACCCTAGCGGAGCCTACGAGCAGTACTTC
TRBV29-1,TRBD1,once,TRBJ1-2,CSVIGDSVNYGYTF,TGCAGCGTTATAGGGGACAGCGTTAACTATGGCTACACCTTC
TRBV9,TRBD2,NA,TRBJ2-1,CASSVTSGSSNEQFF,TGTGCCAGCAGCGTGACTAGCGGGAGTTCCAATGAGCAGTTCTTC
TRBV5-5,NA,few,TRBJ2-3,CASSLEGLDTQYF,TGTGCCAGCAGCCTTGAGGGGTTGGATACGCAGTATTTT
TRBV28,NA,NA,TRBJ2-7,CASSLSFYEQYF,TGTGCCAGCAGTTTGTCCTTTTACGAGCAGTACTTC
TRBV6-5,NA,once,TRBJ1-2,CASRSGPANYGYTF,TGTGCCAGCAGGTCGGGGCCTGCTAACTATGGCTACACCTTC
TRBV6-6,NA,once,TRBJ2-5,CASSPSRGQETQYF,TGTGCCAGCTCCCCATCCCGGGGACAAGAGACCCAGTACTTC
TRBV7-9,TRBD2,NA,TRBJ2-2,CASSLLAGLGDTGELFF,TGTGCCAGCAGCTTACTAGCGGGACTTGGGGACACCGGGGAGCTGTTTTTT
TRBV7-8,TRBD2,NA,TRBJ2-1,CATTSGSDTSYNEQFF,TGTGCCACGACTAGCGGGAGTGATACCTCCTACAATGAGCAGTTCTTC
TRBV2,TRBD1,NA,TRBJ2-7,CASSEGQGLGEQYF,TGTGCCAGCAGTGAGGGACAGGGGTTGGGCGAGCAGTACTTC
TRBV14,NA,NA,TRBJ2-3,CASSQRRPSGDTQYF,TGTGCCAGCAGCCAACGGCGGCCGAGCGGTGATACGCAGTATTTT
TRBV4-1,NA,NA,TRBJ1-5,CASSQVSPQPQHF,TGCGCCAGCAGCCAAGTCTCCCCACAGCCCCAGCATTTT
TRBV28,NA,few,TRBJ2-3,CASSLGAGVTF,TGTGCCAGCAGTTTAGGTGCAGGAGTCACGTTT